This record concerns one T cell receptor (beta chain) sequence. Its antigen is as yet unknown. The source of the sample is a study of T cells in localized non-small cell lung cancer. Findings and limits, study-wide: Investigators sequenced only a single tumor region, leaving heterogeneity possible. Blood T cell density predicted longer survival; adjacent-lung clonality, shorter. Researchers found a median approximately 53 of the top 100 tumor clones in adjacent lung. Maximal T cell clonality occurred in uninvolved adjacent lung, with tumor ranking below it.

TCRdb keeps only in-frame clones here, not all; method: immunoSEQ multiplex PCR. The table lists 72,000 or so clones, 70% to 90% of them singletons. Germline V gene sequence: CDR1 SNHLY, CDR2 FYNNEI. The CDR3 is 13 residues long. Trimming removed 7 bases at V and 2 bases at J, with 11 bases between. Sample: peripheral blood, taken before any cancer treatment. The origin of this receptor is a female donor at least 60 years old with stage I lung adenocarcinoma. The chain combines TRBV2 with TRBJ1-2, with D uncertain. The CDR3 sequence: CASKGGTNYGYTF. The CDR3 nucleotides read TGTGCCAGCAAAGGAGGAACGAACTATGGCTACACCTTC.